This TCR beta chain is from a study of T cells in Graves' hyperthyroidism and ophthalmopathy (dated by TCRdb to between 2019 and 2020). For the wider study: Peripheral blood samples were taken at initial diagnosis, before any treatment was given. A discovery cohort of roughly 96 patients, roughly 45 with Graves' ophthalmopathy and fewer than 65 with stable Graves' hyperthyroidism, was used to find distinguishing TCR V-J signatures. Prospective prediction of ophthalmopathy was tested in an independent validation cohort consisting of 18 to 20 hyperthyroidism patients and 17 patients who later progressed to ophthalmopathy. The 95 to 100 discovery patients were randomly divided into training and test sets at a 7:3 ratio. In addition, the study compared T-cell repertoires in thyroid tissue and in blood from roughly 6 Graves' hyperthyroidism patients. After sampling, hyperthyroidism patients received methimazole starting at 30 mg daily, and ophthalmopathy patients received high-dose intravenous methylprednisolone. The paper describes TCR Vbeta CDR3 sequencing of more than 120 peripheral blood samples, made up of around 41 ophthalmopathy patients, 70 to 75 hyperthyroidism patients and roughly 17 progressor patients.

On the study overall, not on this receptor specifically: Sample size was not statistically predetermined, and blinding of investigators to group allocation was not performed. Ophthalmopathy was separated from stable hyperthyroidism by a 13 V-J signature model, with about 88% sensitivity and 81% to 83% specificity obtained in cross-validation and 80%/75% obtained in testing. Most expanded thyroid clonotypes (frequency above 0.001) were also detected in blood, suggesting blood repertoires may reflect thyroid immune responses. During validation, the model predicted progression to ophthalmopathy a median of approximately 6.5 months ahead of onset, with 70.59% sensitivity and around 73% specificity.

From the cysteine up to the phenylalanine, the CDR3 has a length of 15 residues. Kept here is only the CDR3 DNA, which spans 45 bases and is read in frame from base 1. According to the germline V gene, CDR1 reads MDHEN and CDR2 reads SYDVKM. The junction shows trimming of 5 bases on V and 6 bases on J, and the gene matches do not reach 5 bases of it. In regard to this clonotype: Its antigen remains undetermined. No qualities accompany the bases; no much larger clone lies one base away.

The TCR beta CDR3 regions were amplified from the RNA transcripts. For the first round of RT-PCR on the TCR CDR3, the HTBI primer set was used together with the Qiagen OneStep RT-PCR kit. Libraries were constructed in a second round of multiplex PCR, after which size selection and purification were carried out. Paired-end sequencing of the libraries was performed with 100 bp reads on an Illumina HiSeq2000. In the paper's pipeline: SOAPnuke was used to process the raw data, removing reads that contained adapters or uncalled bases, had a mean Phred below 15, or lacked an exact match to the constant primer or identifier. COPE v1.2.5 was used to merge the high-quality paired reads, and each unique nucleotide sequence was defined as a clonotype. MiTCR v1.1 was used to align clonotypes to the IMGT TRBV, TRBD and TRBJ reference segments. Only V-J combinations with frequency above 0.0001, covering 99% to 99.2% of repertoires, were analysed. The TCS score was defined as the ratio of F50 (clonal expansion) to E x V (chaos), calculated using BLOSUM62-based TCRdist between CDR3 peptides within each V-J. Welch's t-statistics and random forest reduced 500 to 650 V-J features to around 14, which were used in a naive Bayes classifier (R e1071). TCRdb took the public reads, trimmed them with fastp at Q25, ran MiXCR for clone calling and kept in-frame beta chains. Rows with a matching CDR3 protein are joined into one entry that keeps the most common DNA and genes. What appears here as the V and J calls and clone size reflects TCRdb's work, not the paper's. The sample yields hundreds of thousands of distinct CDR3 sequences; about 15% were counted once. In total, the top ten clones hold approximately 25% of the sample.

Graves' hyperthyroidism was defined as stable when no progression to ophthalmopathy occurred over 18 months of follow-up. The hyperthyroidism patients were between 18 and 65 years old and newly diagnosed, with a disease duration of less than 2 months. Any patient with an uncontrolled infection, another autoimmune disease, pregnancy or lactation was excluded. Diagnoses relied on clinical symptoms, serum thyroxine and TRAb, thyroid ultrasound and orbital computed tomography. PBMCs were isolated from more than 8 ml of fresh peripheral blood by Ficoll-Paque density gradient centrifugation. Total RNA was extracted using Trizol reagent, and RNA quality was assessed on an Agilent 2100 Bioanalyzer.

The rearrangement joined TRBV28 to TRBJ1-6, and 9 bases in between align with TRBD1. This receptor was taken from a young woman with Graves' hyperthyroidism. The sample was blood. The DNA is as follows: TGTGCCAGCAGTCCTCCGACAGGGGGTAATTCACCCCTCCACTTT. Its translation reads: CASSPPTGGNSPLHF.